One sample yielded the 3 T cell receptor beta chains listed below, sequenced in a study of blood T cell repertoires in COVID-19. Only in-frame clones appear in the TCRdb table, and some are missing; sequencing was by immunoSEQ multiplex PCR. The sample yields just under 350,000 clones, around nine tenths seen once. Sequenced sample: peripheral blood. These TCRs come from a woman aged 65 to 85 with COVID-19, enrolled during active disease.

V gene TRBV7-9 combines with J gene TRBJ2-7, with 9 positions matching TRBD1. Germline trimming cut 10 bases from V and 4 bases from J; bases unmatched to any gene: 2. The CDR3 consists of 11 residues. CDR1 and CDR2 from the germline V gene are SEHNR and FQNEAQ (reference sequence). The CDR3 DNA is TGTGCCACCGGACAGGGGTACGAGCAGTACTTC. It translates to CATGQGYEQYF.

This sequence joins TRBV18 and TRBJ1-1; 7 nucleotides line up with TRBD1. Germline V gene lookup returns CDR1 KGHSH and CDR2 LQKENI. This CDR3 has 16 amino acids. V lost 6 bases, J lost 0 bases, and 10 bases stayed unmatched. CDR3 loop: CASSLGTGDLNTEAFF. DNA for the CDR3: TGTGCCAGCTCTTTAGGAACAGGGGACTTGAACACTGAAGCTTTCTTT.

This rearrangement joins TRBV9 to TRBJ2-5, with TRBD2 matching over 15 bases. The CDR3 totals 21 residues. The germline V gene has CDR1 SGDLS and CDR2 YYNGEE. V gave up 1 base and J gave up 5 bases; unmatched junction bases: 18. CDR3 sequence: CASSVTGSPGLAGGPGETQYF. The CDR3 DNA follows: TGTGCCAGCAGCGTAACCGGATCTCCGGGACTAGCGGGGGGTCCGGGTGAGACCCAGTACTTC.